This is a list of T cell receptor beta chains from one sample in a study of cytomegalovirus exposure and HLA in healthy donors. Only in-frame clones appear in the TCRdb table, and some are missing; sequencing was by immunoSEQ multiplex PCR. The table lists approximately 49,000 clones, around 94% of them singletons. The specimen sequenced was PBMCs. Source of these receptors: a man younger than 30 in good health and CMV-seronegative. CDR3s include the opening cysteine and the closing phenylalanine or tryptophan. A D gene is named only where the DNA matches it firmly. Part of the rows lack a size; the others show once, few, many or a class for expanded clones.

v_call	d_call	j_call	clone_size	cdr3_aa	cdr3_nt
TRBV5-8	-	TRBJ2-1	-	CASSLNTTNNEQFF	TGTGCCAGCAGCTTGAACACGACTAACAATGAGCAGTTCTTC
TRBV12-5	-	TRBJ2-1	-	CASGYAGSSSYNEQFF	TGTGCTAGTGGTTACGCCGGGAGTAGCTCCTACAATGAGCAGTTCTTC
TRBV5-6	TRBD2	TRBJ2-5	-	CASTGLAGQETQYF	TGTGCCAGCACCGGACTAGCGGGACAAGAGACCCAGTACTTC
TRBV7-9	-	TRBJ2-3	-	CASSRSFGTDTQYF	TGTGCCAGCAGCCGTTCTTTCGGGACAGATACGCAGTATTTT
TRBV2	TRBD1	TRBJ1-1	-	CASSELGQSTEAFF	TGTGCCAGCAGTGAGCTGGGACAGAGCACTGAAGCTTTCTTT
TRBV28	TRBD2	TRBJ2-2	-	CASTQLGLVGRQTTGELFF	TGTGCCAGCACCCAACTCGGACTAGTTGGAAGACAGACCACCGGGGAGCTGTTTTTT
TRBV18	TRBD1	TRBJ1-1	-	CASSPGQVNTEAFF	TGTGCCAGCTCACCGGGACAGGTAAACACTGAAGCTTTCTTT
TRBV28	TRBD2	TRBJ2-7	-	CASSPRGGRFYEQYF	TGTGCCAGCAGTCCCCGCGGGGGGCGATTCTACGAGCAGTACTTC
TRBV9	-	TRBJ2-3	once	CASSVLTDTQYF	TGTGCCAGCAGCGTCCTCACAGATACGCAGTATTTT
TRBV5-1	TRBD1	TRBJ1-1	once	CASSGTGSTEAFF	TGCGCCAGCAGCGGGACAGGGAGCACTGAAGCTTTCTTT
TRBV7-8	TRBD2	TRBJ2-1	-	CASSPRVAGDRNEQFF	TGTGCCAGCAGCCCCCGGGTAGCGGGAGATAGGAATGAGCAGTTCTTC
TRBV19	-	TRBJ2-7	-	CASISGRGAQYF	TGTGCCAGTATCTCAGGTCGGGGGGCGCAGTACTTC
TRBV5-1	-	TRBJ1-2	-	CASSLAPTIYGYTF	TGCGCCAGCAGCTTGGCTCCGACTATCTATGGCTACACCTTC
TRBV5-1	TRBD2	TRBJ2-3	-	CASSLLTPGLAGVTDTQYF	TGCGCCAGCAGCTTGTTGACTCCGGGACTAGCGGGCGTCACAGATACGCAGTATTTT
TRBV5-1	TRBD1	TRBJ1-1	-	CASSLAETGAIAEAFF	TGCGCCAGCAGCTTGGCCGAAACAGGGGCTATCGCTGAAGCTTTCTTT
TRBV6-4	-	TRBJ1-1	-	CASRREMNTEAFF	TGTGCCAGCAGGCGGGAGATGAACACTGAAGCTTTCTTT
TRBV9	TRBD2	TRBJ2-1	-	CASTGGLLPNEQFF	TGTGCCAGCACCGGGGGACTACTCCCCAATGAGCAGTTCTTC
TRBV28	-	TRBJ1-3	-	CASSFWGVSGNTIYF	TGTGCCAGCAGTTTCTGGGGGGTCTCTGGAAACACCATATATTTT
TRBV2	-	TRBJ1-5	-	CASSEGGRRGNQPQHF	TGTGCCAGCAGTGAAGGAGGTCGGCGGGGCAATCAGCCCCAGCATTTT
TRBV7-2	-	TRBJ1-5	once	CASSARAGGRQPQHF	TGTGCCAGCAGCGCCCGGGCGGGGGGTCGTCAGCCCCAGCATTTT
TRBV7-2	-	TRBJ2-7	few	CASSSTKFYEQYF	TGTGCCAGCAGCTCGACTAAATTCTACGAGCAGTACTTC
TRBV7-8	TRBD2	TRBJ2-1	few	CASSFSSGYYNEQFF	TGTGCCAGCAGCTTTTCTAGCGGGTATTACAATGAGCAGTTCTTC
TRBV27	-	TRBJ2-2	once	CASKARVTTTGELFF	TGTGCCAGCAAAGCCAGGGTAACTACAACCGGGGAGCTGTTTTTT
TRBV5-1	-	TRBJ2-7	-	CASSLAGSSYEQYF	TGCGCCAGCAGCTTGGCAGGGTCTTCCTACGAGCAGTACTTC
TRBV5-1	TRBD1	TRBJ1-1	-	CASSSTGRDTEAFF	TGCGCCAGCAGCTCGACAGGGCGAGACACTGAAGCTTTCTTT
TRBV30	TRBD2	TRBJ2-3	once	CAWGATSGWGDTQYF	TGTGCCTGGGGTGCGACTAGCGGGTGGGGAGATACGCAGTATTTT
TRBV6-5	-	TRBJ1-1	-	CASSRGHMNTEAFF	TGTGCCAGCAGCCGCGGCCACATGAACACTGAAGCTTTCTTT